Described below is a single TCR beta chain sequence and its context. What it binds is not known. This entry belongs to a study of identifying expanded T cells in peripheral blood. Overall study results and limits: Roughly 1.2 clones differed between technical replicates, versus around 15 and 18 over time. Across healthy donors, higher total template counts meant significantly greater approximately two-week count variance.

V was pared by 2 bases and J by 1 base, with 15 bases between. Germline CDR1 is GTSNPN and CDR2 is SVGIG (reference sequence). The CDR3 loop spans 16 amino acids. No infections or other immune events were documented during collection. TCRdb's copy holds only in-frame clones and misses some; the assay was immunoSEQ multiplex PCR. The sample contains approximately 83,000 clones, 85% of which appear only once. J is TRBJ1-5 and V is TRBV30; D is perhaps TRBD1 (5 bases). The sequenced material came from blood. The sequence was collected from a person between 18 and 75 years old in good health. The CDR3 coding sequence is TGTGCCTGGAGTACCGGGACTGCGTTCAGCAATCAGCCCCAGCATTTT. Protein: CAWSTGTAFSNQPQHF.